The 10 T cell receptor beta chains given below trace back to one sample, sequenced in a study of long-term antiretroviral therapy in people with HIV. Researchers report immunoSEQ v3.0 was run at survey level. Assay: immunoSEQ multiplex PCR; the TCRdb copy retains only in-frame clones and omits some. The sample includes roughly 30,000 clones, 75% to 90% seen only once; the top ten take 5.5% to 8%. The material sequenced was unsorted PBMCs, taken 0.3 years after starting antiretroviral therapy. These receptors were collected from a man aged 40-50 years with HIV.

This clone was picked up a small number of times. This chain uses TRBV27 with TRBJ2-1; weak D call: TRBD1 (6 bases). Germline CDR1 is MNHEY and CDR2 is SMNVEV (reference sequence). The CDR3 covers 14 residues. V was cut by 6 bases and J by 6 bases, with 15 bases left in between. DNA of the CDR3: TGTGCCAGCAGCCCCGGGACAAGTATCAATGAGCAGTTCTTC. It is translated as CASSPGTSINEQFF.

The rearrangement joins TRBV5-5 to TRBJ2-5; D is unresolved. This CDR3 region has 13 residues. Germline V gene data show CDR1 as SGHKS and CDR2 as YYEKEE (reference sequence). V was pared by 2 bases and J by 5 bases, with 10 bases between. Here the CDR3 reads CASSLGPVETQYF. The CDR3 DNA reads as TGTGCCAGCAGCTTAGGACCTGTGGAGACCCAGTACTTC.

This sequence joins TRBV5-8 and TRBJ1-4, with 7 nucleotides matching TRBD1. The CDR3 spans 18 residues. Germline V lookup: CDR1 SGHTS, CDR2 YDEGEE. With V trimmed by 3 bases and J by 4 bases, 15 bases remained unmatched. The CDR3 DNA reads TGTGCCAGCAGCTCCGCCGGGATCACAGGGGCGTATAATGAAAAACTGTTTTTT. Translating it yields CASSSAGITGAYNEKLFF.

This sequence joins TRBV9 and TRBJ2-1, with 7 bases aligning to TRBD2. Germline V CDR1 and CDR2: SGDLS, YYNGEE. This CDR3 has 16 amino acids. Germline trimming cut 1 base from V and 0 bases from J; bases unmatched to any gene: 4. This CDR3 is CASSVSGTSSYNEQFF. The CDR3 region has the DNA TGTGCCAGCAGCGTAAGCGGGACGAGCTCCTACAATGAGCAGTTCTTC.

This clone was detected once. This chain links TRBV29-1 with TRBJ2-4; D uncertain. V lost 6 bases, J lost 6 bases, and 9 bases lay in between. The V gene's germline CDR1 is SQVTM and CDR2 ANQGSEA. This CDR3 spans 11 amino acids. Here the CDR3 DNA reads TGCAGCGTGGGCAGCTCAAACATTCAGTACTTC. Its translation: CSVGSSNIQYF.

The V gene is TRBV5-1, the J gene TRBJ2-2, with 8 bases fitting TRBD2. V lost 0 bases, J lost 5 bases, and 9 bases stayed unmatched. Germline CDR1 SGHRS, CDR2 YFSETQ. CDR3 length: 17 amino acids. In DNA form, the CDR3 reads TGCGCCAGCAGCTTGGCAAAGCGGGGGAAGTGGACCGGGGAGCTGTTTTTT. Protein product: CASSLAKRGKWTGELFF.

The rearrangement uses TRBV10-1 and TRBJ2-5; 12 nucleotides line up with TRBD1. Unmatched junction bases numbered 3, after V lost 2 bases and J lost 5 bases. Per germline, CDR1 WNHNN and CDR2 SYGVQD (reference sequence). The length of the CDR3 is 15 residues. Written as DNA, the CDR3 is TGCGCCAGCAGTGAGGGGACAGGGGGCGATGAGACCCAGTACTTC. Amino acids: CASSEGTGGDETQYF.

The chain combines TRBV9 with TRBJ2-2; D remains ambiguous. Trimming pared 0 bases from V and 1 base from J, leaving 10 bases between. The CDR3 contains 16 residues. Germline V gene data show CDR1 as SGDLS and CDR2 as YYNGEE. The DNA of the CDR3 is TGTGCCAGCAGCGTAGAGGGCAGGTGGAACACCGGGGAGCTGTTTTTT. Its protein product is CASSVEGRWNTGELFF.

The gene calls are TRBV7-9 and TRBJ1-4; 7 positions agree with TRBD1. This CDR3 contains 14 residues. Germline V lookup: CDR1 SEHNR, CDR2 FQNEAQ (reference sequence). The V gene end was trimmed by 5 bases and the J gene end by 8 bases; junction bases not matched to a gene: 8. CDR3 in amino acids: CASSEGGAGEKLFF. CDR3 DNA sequence: TGTGCCAGCAGCGAAGGGGGCGCAGGAGAAAAACTGTTTTTT.

The genes are TRBV7-8 and TRBJ1-5, with 7 bases identical to TRBD1. CDR3 length: 14 amino acids. Trimming took 0 bases from V and 5 from J; bases not matched to a gene: 1. Germline CDR1 SGHVS, CDR2 FQNEAQ. The CDR3 DNA reads TGTGCCAGCAGCTTAGCAGGGGGCGATCAGCCCCAGCATTTT. This gives the protein CASSLAGGDQPQHF.